Below are 20 T cell receptor beta chains sequenced from a single sample in a study of identical twins. TCRdb fed the 5' RACE reads into MiXCR, producing one record per CDR3 protein. The table shows 500,000 to 700,000 distinct CDR3 sequences, with under 8.5% occurring only once. These data also formed part of another study, on yellow fever vaccine responses in identical twins.

The specimen was PBMCs. The receptors stem from a woman aged 18-35 years in good health.

This clonotype showed up many times. The chain joins TRBV9 to TRBJ2-2; D remains unclear. The length of the CDR3 is 15 residues. V was pared by 0 bases and J by 7 bases, with 13 bases between. Looked up from germline, CDR1 is SGDLS and CDR2 is YYNGEE. The CDR3 DNA reads TGTGCCAGCAGCGTAGACTTGACCTCGGGCGGGGAGCTGTTTTTT. Protein product: CASSVDLTSGGELFF.

This sequence joins TRBV12-3 or TRBV12-4 and TRBJ2-6; 10 bases match TRBD1. The CDR3 is made up of 19 amino acids. Trimming removed 3 bases from V and 2 bases from J; junction bases left unmatched: 10. Here the CDR3 reads CASSLGRQGAPPGANVLTF. CDR3 coding DNA: TGTGCCAGCAGTTTGGGGAGACAGGGGGCTCCGCCTGGGGCCAACGTCCTGACTTTC.

This clonotype was recorded a few times. This rearrangement joins TRBV12-3 or TRBV12-4 to TRBJ2-6; no clear D gene. The germline V and J ends were trimmed by 5 bases and 0 bases, with 5 bases remaining between them. The CDR3 runs to 14 residues. The CDR3 nucleotides are TGTGCCAGCAGTGGGTACTCTGGGGCCAACGTCCTGACTTTC. Residues: CASSGYSGANVLTF.

This clonotype has more than one count but fewer than ten. V is TRBV20-1 and J is TRBJ2-3; TRBD2 aligns across 11 bases. Trimming took 1 base from V and 0 from J; bases not matched to a gene: 15. The CDR3 is 20 amino acids. Germline CDR1 reads DFQATT; CDR2 reads SNEGSKA (reference sequence). CDR3 in DNA: TGCAGTGCTAGAGGGAAAGCTAGCGGGGGGCAACGCATTAGCACAGATACGCAGTATTTT. This codes for CSARGKASGGQRISTDTQYF.

This clonotype was found many times. V is TRBV20-1 and J is TRBJ2-1, with TRBD2 identical over 9 bases. Germline CDR1 and CDR2: DFQATT and SNEGSKA (reference sequence). The V and J ends lost 3 bases and 6 bases, in that order; junction bases with no gene match: 6. This CDR3 region has 14 residues. The CDR3 bases are TGCAGTGCTAGTTCTCGCGGGAGGGCCAATGAGCAGTTCTTC. Its translation: CSASSRGRANEQFF.

This clonotype has just a few counts. V usage is TRBV6-1 and J usage is TRBJ1-6; the D gene is possibly TRBD1 (5 bases). V was clipped by 8 bases and J by 3 bases, with 11 bases between them. The CDR3 consists of 14 residues. CDR1 is MNHNS and CDR2 is SASEGT in the germline V gene. The CDR3 DNA reads as TGTGCCAGCCGGGACGGAGTCTATAATTCACCCCTCCACTTT. Translating it yields CASRDGVYNSPLHF.

This clonotype was found a few times. The chain combines TRBV5-1 with TRBJ1-6; TRBD1 is a possible D gene (6 bases). Germline V gene lookup returns CDR1 SGHRS and CDR2 YFSETQ. The CDR3 contains 13 residues. Trimming took 3 bases from V and 13 from J, leaving 14 bases between them. The CDR3 protein is CASSSATGSPLHF. The CDR3, as DNA: TGCGCCAGCAGCTCGGCTACAGGGAGTCCCCTCCACTTT. The whole variable domain, filled in from reference TRBV5-1 and TRBJ1-6, reads KAGVTQTPRYLIKTRGQQVTLSCSPISGHRSVSWYQQTPGQGLQFLFEYFSETQRNKGNFPGRFSGRQFSNSRSEMNVSTLELGDSALYLCASSSATGSPLHFGNGTRLTVT.

There are a few counts of this clonotype. The chain combines TRBV27 with TRBJ2-1; possible D gene TRBD2, 7 bases. This CDR3 has 16 residues. V lost 3 bases and J lost 4, with 16 bases in between. Germline V gene data show CDR1 as MNHEY and CDR2 as SMNVEV (reference sequence). The DNA of the CDR3 is TGTGCCAGCAGTTTGAGGGGGGAGGGCCTGTACAATGAGCAGTTCTTC. Amino acids: CASSLRGEGLYNEQFF.

This clonotype was seen a few times. The gene calls are TRBV20-1 and TRBJ1-1; D might be TRBD1 (5 bases). V was cut by 5 bases and J by 0 bases, with 25 bases left in between. Per the germline V gene, CDR1 is DFQATT and CDR2 is SNEGSKA (reference sequence). The CDR3 extends over 18 amino acids. The CDR3 spells CSAGRSGRAGLLNTEAFF. As DNA, the CDR3 is TGCAGTGCTGGTAGGTCGGGAAGGGCAGGGCTACTGAACACTGAAGCTTTCTTT.

This chain joins TRBV24-1 and TRBJ2-1; D is tentatively TRBD1 or TRBD2 (5 bases each). Germline V lookup: CDR1 KGHDR, CDR2 SFDVKD. The CDR3 spans 16 residues. V lost 2 bases, J lost 6 bases, and 16 bases lay in between. The CDR3 DNA reads as TGTGCCACCAGTGATTCGACTGAGGGGCTGCCCAATGAGCAGTTCTTC. It codes for CATSDSTEGLPNEQFF.

This clonotype was observed a handful of times. The V and J genes are TRBV20-1 and TRBJ2-3; TRBD2 agrees at 7 bases. The CDR3 covers 14 residues. J was trimmed by 3 bases and V by 2 bases; bases with no gene match: 5. Germline V lookup: CDR1 DFQATT, CDR2 SNEGSKA (reference sequence). The CDR3 is CSARKGLVTDTQYF. The CDR3 DNA is TGCAGTGCTAGAAAAGGACTAGTAACAGATACGCAGTATTTT.

The chain carries TRBV12-3 or TRBV12-4 and TRBJ2-1, with no clear D. The V and J ends lost 2 bases and 9 bases respectively, with 8 bases between them. The CDR3 totals 12 residues. CDR3 region: CASSLWETEQFF. CDR3 in DNA: TGTGCCAGCAGTTTATGGGAAACTGAGCAGTTCTTC.

This clonotype was seen more than once but under ten times. This sequence joins TRBV3-1 and TRBJ2-5; 7 bases align to TRBD1. Germline CDR1 reads LGHDT; CDR2 reads YNNKEL (reference sequence). This CDR3 spans 14 amino acids. The ends lost 5 bases at V and 2 bases at J; junction bases unmatched: 5. The CDR3 reads CASSSGQVQETQYF. The CDR3 DNA reads as TGTGCCAGCAGCTCCGGACAGGTACAAGAGACCCAGTACTTC.

This clonotype was seen many times. This chain joins TRBV10-3 and TRBJ2-7, with D perhaps matching TRBD1 (6 bases). The CDR3 runs to 14 residues. The germline CDR1 and CDR2 sequences are ENHRY and SYGVKD. The ends were cut back, 6 bases at V and 0 bases at J, with 12 bases in the middle. CDR3 coding DNA: TGTGCCATCAGGGCGACAGGCCTCTCCTACGAGCAGTACGTC. Translated: CAIRATGLSYEQYV.

This clonotype was seen repeatedly, ten times or more. The genes are TRBV12-3 or TRBV12-4 and TRBJ2-1, with D tentatively TRBD2 (5 bases). This CDR3 region has 12 residues. Trimming removed 6 bases from V and 4 bases from J, with 7 bases in between. CDR3 bases: TGTGCCAGCAGACCGGGGTACAATGAGCAGTTCTTC. Translated, it gives CASRPGYNEQFF.

A few counts support this clonotype. CDR3 sequence (DNA): TGCAGTGCACACTCTGGACAGGGAGGGGAGACCCAGTACTTC. Encoded protein: CSAHSGQGGETQYF. The chain links TRBV20-1 to TRBJ2-5, with D perhaps matching TRBD1 (8 bases). The CDR3 runs to 14 residues. V lost 6 bases, J lost 5 bases, and 19 bases lay in between. In germline, CDR1 is DFQATT, CDR2 SNEGSKA (reference sequence).

CDR3 in DNA: TGTGCCAGCAGTTTTAGAGACCCCCGCGGTGGCTACACCTTC. It specifies CASSFRDPRGGYTF. V is TRBV12-3 or TRBV12-4 and J is TRBJ1-2, with D unresolved. Deletions cut 3 bases from V and 7 bases from J, with 15 bases between. This CDR3 region has 14 residues.

This clonotype was recorded at least ten times. The gene calls are TRBV12-3 or TRBV12-4 and TRBJ1-5; 8 nucleotides agree with TRBD1. This CDR3 comprises 14 residues. V lost 7 bases and J lost 6; bases outside the gene matches: 8. CDR3 DNA: TGTGCCAGCAAACCCCAGGGGGCGGGTCAGCCCCAGCATTTT. Translated: CASKPQGAGQPQHF.

This clonotype was observed a few times. This chain's CDR3 is CAIKEERTGTDTQYF. DNA for the CDR3: TGTGCCATCAAAGAAGAACGGACAGGCACAGATACGCAGTATTTT. This chain links TRBV10-3 with TRBJ2-3, with a possible D match to TRBD1 (6 bases). From germline, CDR1 is ENHRY and CDR2 SYGVKD. CDR3 length equals 15 residues. V was trimmed by 7 bases and J by 1 base, leaving 15 bases between them.

This clonotype was counted between two and nine times. The V call is TRBV20-1, the J call TRBJ2-7; maybe TRBD1 (5 bases). V lost 4 bases and J 2 bases, leaving 9 bases between the germline ends. The CDR3 length is 12 residues. CDR1 and CDR2 from the germline V gene are DFQATT and SNEGSKA (reference sequence). CDR3 residues: CSATQGPYEQYF. The CDR3 DNA follows: TGCAGTGCTACCCAGGGCCCCTACGAGCAGTACTTC.